A single sample is the source of the 23 T cell receptor beta chains below, sequenced in a study of T cells after yellow fever vaccination. TCRdb recomputed calls from the 5' RACE reads with MiXCR, one row per CDR3 protein. The sample includes 70,000 or so distinct CDR3 sequences, roughly 7% seen only once; the top ten take more than 25%. Sample: CD8+ T cells sorted from PBMCs, taken 10 days after the first yellow fever vaccination. These receptors were collected from a man between 18 and 35 years old who received the YFV17D yellow fever vaccine.

This clonotype was found many times. This chain links TRBV29-1 with TRBJ2-7; D is perhaps TRBD1 (6 bases). The CDR3 is made up of 13 amino acids. V was trimmed by 0 bases and J by 5 bases, leaving 11 bases between them. Looked up from germline, CDR1 is SQVTM and CDR2 is ANQGSEA. The DNA of the CDR3 is TGCAGCGTTGAAGATCCTAACAGGGACGAGCAGTACTTC. Translated: CSVEDPNRDEQYF.

This clonotype was detected ten times or more. The CDR3 DNA is TGCGCCAGCAGCCAAGTAGCGGACGAAAATCAGCCCCAGCATTTT. This encodes CASSQVADENQPQHF. The chain has TRBV4-1 and TRBJ1-5; D unclear. The CDR3 spans 15 residues. Germline loops: CDR1 MGHRA, CDR2 YSYEKL. V was cut by 1 base and J by 4 bases, with 11 bases left in between.

To note about this clonotype: A much bigger clone sits one base away, suggesting this may be a read error. J is TRBJ2-3 and V is TRBV11-2, with D perhaps TRBD2 (5 bases). Germline loops: CDR1 SGHAT, CDR2 FQNNGV. Deletions cut 8 bases from V and 5 bases from J, with 14 bases between. This CDR3 is built from 13 residues. The CDR3 loop reads CASLIGVGDTQYF. CDR3 sequence (DNA): TGTGCCAGCCTGATCGGGGTGGGAGATACGCAGTATTTT. Full variable domain (missing parts from reference TRBV11-2 and TRBJ2-3): EAGVAQSPRYKIIEKRQSVAFWCNPISGHATLYWYQQILGQGPKLLIQFQNNGVVDDSQLPKDRFSAERLKGVDSTLKIQPAKLEDSAVYLCASLIGVGDTQYFGPGTRLTVL.

Ten or more counts support this clonotype. The chain carries TRBV7-6 and TRBJ1-1, with 8 bases identical to TRBD1. Germline V gives CDR1 SGHVS, CDR2 FNYEAQ. This CDR3 is 15 amino acids long. V lost 5 bases, J lost 5 bases, and 10 bases stayed unmatched. For the CDR3, the DNA is TGTGCCAGCAGCCCACGATCGACAGGGGCGACTGAAGCTTTCTTT. Translation: CASSPRSTGATEAFF.

This clonotype was recorded many times. The J gene is TRBJ1-1, the V gene TRBV7-9, with unresolved D. The CDR3 contains 15 residues. The V and J ends lost 1 base and 0 bases respectively, with 9 bases between them. The germline V gene encodes CDR1 SEHNR and CDR2 FQNEAQ (reference sequence). The CDR3 DNA reads as TGTGCCAGCAGCTTAGAACAGATAATGAACACTGAAGCTTTCTTT. Translated: CASSLEQIMNTEAFF.

Many counts were recorded for this clonotype. The chain is built from TRBV5-1 and TRBJ2-7; 8 positions match TRBD2. Germline V CDR1 and CDR2: SGHRS, YFSETQ. The trim removed 4 bases at V and 4 bases at J, leaving 7 bases unmatched. The CDR3 loop spans 14 amino acids. CDR3 DNA: TGCGCCAGCAGCGACGGAGCGGGAGCTTACGAGCAGTACGTC. It encodes CASSDGAGAYEQYV.

There are a few counts of this clonotype. This CDR3 reads CASSRRDLPGNTIYF. The CDR3 region has the DNA TGTGCCAGCAGCCGCCGGGATCTACCTGGAAACACCATATATTTT. This chain joins TRBV11-3 and TRBJ1-3; D unresolved. V dropped 5 bases and J dropped 2 bases, with 13 bases sitting between them. The CDR3 is 15 residues long. CDR1 SGHNT and CDR2 YENEEA come from the germline V gene.

The sample holds many counts of this clonotype. The chain joins TRBV5-6 to TRBJ2-1; D unclear. V was shortened by 3 bases and J by 10 bases, with 8 bases between the two germline ends. Germline CDR1 is SGHDT and CDR2 is YYEEEE. There are 11 residues in the CDR3. CDR3 sequence (DNA): TGTGCCAGCAGCTCGTTACGAGAGCAGTTCTTC. Translating gives CASSSLREQFF. Combining the CDR3 with reference TRBV5-6 and TRBJ2-1 gives the whole variable domain DAGVTQSPTHLIKTRGQQVTLRCSPKSGHDTVSWYQQALGQGPQFIFQYYEEEERQRGNFPDRFSGHQFPNYSSELNVNALLLGDSALYLCASSSLREQFFGPGTRLTVL.

This clonotype was counted only a few times. The chain carries TRBV11-2 and TRBJ2-1; TRBD2 might be the D (6 bases). Germline V CDR1 and CDR2: SGHAT, FQNNGV. There are 14 residues in the CDR3. The V end lost 0 bases, the J end lost 11 bases, and 14 bases lay between the germline ends. CDR3 bases: TGTGCCAGCAGCTTAGAGGTATTTAGCGGAAAGCAGTTCTTC. This sequence encodes CASSLEVFSGKQFF.

This clonotype has ten or more counts. The chain carries TRBV12-3 or TRBV12-4 and TRBJ1-3, with D unresolved. The V end was cut by 0 bases, the J end by 3 bases, with 9 bases between. There are 15 residues in the CDR3. CDR3: CASSLASGFGNTIYF. The CDR3 bases are TGTGCCAGCAGTTTAGCGTCAGGTTTTGGAAACACCATATATTTT.

This rearrangement joins TRBV5-1 to TRBJ1-2; 9 nucleotides line up with TRBD1. The CDR3 runs to 19 residues. V shed 4 bases, J shed 0 bases, and the junction held 16 bases outside the gene matches. Germline V lookup: CDR1 SGHRS, CDR2 YFSETQ. CDR3 protein: CASSRKQTTGTGPNYGYTF. CDR3 bases: TGCGCCAGCAGCCGCAAACAAACTACCGGGACAGGGCCTAACTATGGCTACACCTTC.

The J gene is TRBJ2-5, the V gene TRBV7-9; perhaps TRBD2 as D (6 bases). Trimming pared 6 bases from V and 1 base from J, leaving 12 bases between. This CDR3 spans 14 amino acids. The germline gives CDR1 SEHNR, CDR2 FQNEAQ (reference sequence). The CDR3 bases are TGTGCCAGCAGTCCGCCCGGGGGCCAAGAGACCCAGTACTTC. Translating it yields CASSPPGGQETQYF.

Only a few counts were recorded for this clonotype. The rearrangement links TRBV12-3 or TRBV12-4 to TRBJ1-4; D not resolved. V lost 4 bases and J lost 5, with 2 bases in between. The CDR3 covers 11 residues. The CDR3 loop reads CASSSNEKLFF. The CDR3 nucleotides read TGTGCCAGCAGTTCGAATGAAAAACTGTTTTTT.

V and J are TRBV7-8 and TRBJ2-7; no clear D. The CDR3 spans 15 residues. The ends were cut back, 2 bases at V and 5 bases at J, with 16 bases in the middle. Germline-derived CDR1 and CDR2 are SGHVS and FQNEAQ. CDR3 DNA: TGTGCCAGCAGCTTAATTCTTCTGGGCCAACACGAGCAGTACTTC. As protein: CASSLILLGQHEQYF.

The chain's CDR3 is CASSSGTGNSPLHF. The CDR3, as DNA: TGTGCCAGCAGCTCCGGGACAGGAAATTCACCCCTCCACTTT. The gene calls are TRBV27 and TRBJ1-6, with 8 nucleotides matching TRBD1. The ends lost 6 bases at V and 7 bases at J; junction bases unmatched: 5. The CDR3 runs to 14 residues. Germline V gives CDR1 MNHEY, CDR2 SMNVEV (reference sequence).

This clonotype was detected ten times or more. The CDR3 DNA reads TGTGCCAGCAGCTTAGTCCCCCCGGCAGAGTACACCGGGGAGCTGTTTTTT. This encodes CASSLVPPAEYTGELFF. The J gene is TRBJ2-2, the V gene TRBV7-6; unclear D gene. The CDR3 has 17 residues. In germline, CDR1 is SGHVS, CDR2 FNYEAQ. With 1 base removed from V and 3 bases from J, the gap between germline ends came to 15 bases. Together with reference TRBV7-6 and TRBJ2-2, the CDR3 gives the full variable domain: GAGVSQSPRYKVTKRGQDVALRCDPISGHVSLYWYRQALGQGPEFLTYFNYEAQQDKSGLPNDRFSAERPEGSISTLTIQRTEQRDSAMYRCASSLVPPAEYTGELFFGEGSRLTVL.

This clonotype was seen ten or more times. The chain uses TRBV4-2 and TRBJ2-4, with 10 bases identical to TRBD2. The V and J ends lost 0 bases and 0 bases, in that order; junction bases with no gene match: 8. This CDR3 comprises 19 residues. Germline loops: CDR1 LGHNA, CDR2 YNFKEQ. CDR3 nucleotide sequence: TGTGCCAGCAGCCAAGAGATCACTAGCGGGGTATTAGCCAAAAACATTCAGTACTTC. Its translation is CASSQEITSGVLAKNIQYF.

This clonotype was detected many times. The chain links TRBV19 to TRBJ2-2; D is perhaps TRBD1 or TRBD2 (5 bases each). This CDR3 is 17 amino acids long. The germline gives CDR1 LNHDA, CDR2 SQIVND (reference sequence). Trimming removed 7 bases from V and 4 bases from J, with 22 bases in between. CDR3 residues: CASKTGPRNTLTGELFF. CDR3 DNA sequence: TGTGCCAGTAAGACGGGACCTCGAAACACTCTCACCGGGGAGCTGTTTTTT.

CDR3 amino acids: CASSGLAGTGELFF. CDR3 coding DNA: TGCGCCAGCAGCGGTCTAGCGGGCACCGGGGAGCTGTTTTTT. The chain uses TRBV4-1 and TRBJ2-2, with TRBD2 matching over 8 bases. This CDR3 comprises 14 residues. Germline V gene sequence: CDR1 MGHRA, CDR2 YSYEKL. Trimming cost V 5 bases and J 4 bases; bases outside gene matches: 3.

V usage is TRBV19 and J usage is TRBJ1-5; TRBD1 matches 7 bases. This CDR3 is 15 amino acids long. Germline values: CDR1 LNHDA, CDR2 SQIVND (reference sequence). Trimming took 6 bases from V and 7 from J; bases not matched to a gene: 12. The CDR3 reads CASSNNDRELQPQHF. DNA for the CDR3: TGTGCCAGTAGCAACAACGACAGGGAATTGCAGCCCCAGCATTTT.

This clonotype appeared a few times. V is TRBV4-3 and J is TRBJ2-1, with 7 bases aligning to TRBD2. Trimming cost V 3 bases and J 2 bases; bases outside gene matches: 4. This CDR3 is 15 amino acids long. From germline, CDR1 is LGHNA and CDR2 YSLEER. The DNA of the CDR3 is TGCGCCAGCAGCCAGGGGGGGGGGACCTACAATGAGCAGTTCTTC. It yields the protein CASSQGGGTYNEQFF.

This clonotype occurred many times. The chain carries TRBV7-6 and TRBJ2-7; 7 nucleotides line up with TRBD1. The length of the CDR3 is 13 residues. Germline CDR1 and CDR2: SGHVS and FNYEAQ. J lost 3 bases, V lost 5 bases, and 4 bases had no gene match. CDR3 nucleotide sequence: TGTGCCAGCAGCACCCGACAGGGCTACGAGCAGTACTTC. This translates into CASSTRQGYEQYF.

The V gene is TRBV7-2, the J gene TRBJ2-5; 13 bases match TRBD2. The V gene end was trimmed by 6 bases and the J gene end by 4 bases; junction bases not matched to a gene: 2. Germline V lookup: CDR1 SGHTA, CDR2 FQGNSA. CDR3 length: 14 residues. The CDR3 DNA reads as TGTGCCAGCAGGGGACTAGCGGGGAGAGAGACCCAGTACTTC. Its translation: CASRGLAGRETQYF.